The 29 T cell receptor beta chains below all came from one sample that was sequenced in a study of a mutant IDH1 vaccine in newly diagnosed glioma. Sequencing used immunoSEQ multiplex PCR; TCRdb keeps in-frame clones, though not all of them. The data show approximately 82,000 clones, almost 85% seen once. No antigens are known for them. As to time point: week 23, last vaccination. Vaccination used 300 ug of mutant IDH1 20-mer peptide per dose, with topical imiquimod. Sequencing used PBMCs, obtained from a glioma patient whose treatment included an IDH1 peptide vaccine. All receptors derive from a man aged 25-40 years with glioma. Some clones in this sample may be carry-over from other donors' samples.

About this clone: At one boundary the junction diverges from the germline segment, which might be a read error. The CDR3 loop reads CASSLDRGRDEQYF. The CDR3 DNA reads as TGCGCCAGCAGTTTGGACAGGGGGAGGGACGAGCAGTACTTC. This sequence joins TRBV5-1 and TRBJ2-7; the match to TRBD1 covers 10 bases. The CDR3 consists of 14 residues. The germline V gene encodes CDR1 SGHRS and CDR2 YFSETQ.

This chain links TRBV27 with TRBJ1-5; D is perhaps TRBD1 (5 bases). The germline CDR1 and CDR2 sequences are MNHEY and SMNVEV (reference sequence). This CDR3 spans 15 amino acids. The V end lost 3 bases, the J end lost 2 bases, and 11 bases lay between the germline ends. Written as DNA, the CDR3 is TGTGCCAGCAGTTTCTTAGGGGTTGGCAATCAGCCCCAGCATTTT. Its protein is CASSFLGVGNQPQHF.

The CDR3 spells CASSRTESYEQYF. The CDR3 nucleotides are TGTGCCAGTAGCCGGACAGAGAGCTACGAGCAGTACTTC. This chain connects TRBV19 to TRBJ2-7; D is possibly TRBD1 (6 bases). V was clipped by 6 bases and J by 3 bases, with 12 bases between them. Per the germline V gene, CDR1 is LNHDA and CDR2 is SQIVND (reference sequence). The CDR3 extends over 13 amino acids.

V usage is TRBV28 and J usage is TRBJ1-1; 8 bases align to TRBD1. Germline CDR1 reads MDHEN; CDR2 reads SYDVKM. The CDR3 length is 12 residues. After removal of 5 bases from V and 11 bases from J, the junction contained 7 bases not matched to a gene. CDR3: CASSLNDRGAFF. Here the CDR3 DNA reads TGTGCCAGCAGTCTTAACGACAGGGGCGCTTTCTTT.

This chain joins TRBV6-5 and TRBJ1-2, with TRBD1 matching over 8 bases. V lost 11 bases, J lost 7 bases, and 9 bases stayed unmatched. Germline V gives CDR1 MNHEY, CDR2 SVGAGI. The CDR3 sequence is 12 residues long. CDR3 residues: CASHRTGSGYTF. CDR3 nucleotide sequence: TGTGCCTCCCATCGGACAGGGAGTGGCTACACCTTC.

With regard to this clone: One junction end disagrees with the germline gene, perhaps due to a read error. V gene TRBV2 combines with J gene TRBJ1-2; the match to TRBD1 covers 12 bases. The germline gives CDR1 SNHLY, CDR2 FYNNEI. The CDR3 runs to 11 residues. The CDR3 loop is CASSRDRGLFF. The CDR3 DNA reads as TGTGCCAGCAGCCGGGACAGGGGGCTTTTCTTC.

V usage is TRBV19 and J usage is TRBJ1-5, with a weak D call TRBD1 (5 bases). This CDR3 spans 17 amino acids. The germline CDR1 and CDR2 sequences are LNHDA and SQIVND (reference sequence). The germline V and J ends were trimmed by 4 bases and 0 bases, with 16 bases remaining between them. This chain's CDR3 is CASSTGGADYSNQPQHF. CDR3 DNA: TGTGCCAGTAGTACAGGAGGGGCCGATTATAGCAATCAGCCCCAGCATTTT.

The rearrangement uses TRBV28 and TRBJ1-2; D call uncertain. Deletions cut 9 bases from V and 9 bases from J, with 11 bases between. The germline V gene encodes CDR1 MDHEN and CDR2 SYDVKM. The CDR3 runs 10 residues. The CDR3 nucleotides read TGTGCCAGTAGTGCCGGGAGCTACACCTTC. Amino acid sequence: CASSAGSYTF.

V and J are TRBV6-4 and TRBJ1-5; D is ambiguous. CDR1 MRHNA and CDR2 SNTAGT come from the germline V gene. V lost 2 bases and J 7 bases, leaving 24 bases between the germline ends. The CDR3 runs to 18 residues. The CDR3 region is CASSDPPLRFECGQPQHF. In nucleotides, the CDR3 is TGTGCCAGCAGTGACCCGCCGCTCAGGTTCGAATGCGGCCAGCCCCAGCATTTT.

V and J are TRBV19 and TRBJ1-1; the D gene is possibly TRBD1 (6 bases). Germline V lookup: CDR1 LNHDA, CDR2 SQIVND (reference sequence). V lost 7 bases to trimming and J lost 6 bases, with 12 bases between them. This CDR3 comprises 12 residues. CDR3 bases: TGTGCCAGTAAAGGAGGGGGAGCTGAAGCTTTCTTT. It translates to CASKGGGAEAFF.

The V and J genes are TRBV30 and TRBJ2-5; 9 bases align to TRBD2. This CDR3 region has 14 residues. Germline V gives CDR1 GTSNPN, CDR2 SVGIG (reference sequence). V trimming: 8 bases; J trimming: 1 base; junction bases outside the gene matches: 8. CDR3 sequence reads: CAGTSGPLQETQYF. The CDR3 nucleotides read TGTGCCGGTACTAGCGGGCCTCTCCAAGAGACCCAGTACTTC.

This CDR3 is CASSLYRGDQPQHF. As DNA, the CDR3 is TGTGCCAGCAGTTTATACAGGGGGGATCAGCCCCAGCATTTT. V usage is TRBV27 and J usage is TRBJ1-5, with TRBD1 matching 8 bases. The CDR3 spans 14 residues. Germline CDR1 and CDR2: MNHEY and SMNVEV (reference sequence). V trimming: 1 base; J trimming: 5 bases; junction bases outside the gene matches: 1.

This chain uses TRBV6-1 with TRBJ2-2; D not resolved. Germline V gives CDR1 MNHNS, CDR2 SASEGT. This CDR3 comprises 14 residues. The V end lost 5 bases, the J end lost 4 bases, and 11 bases lay between the germline ends. The CDR3 sequence: CASSTMVSTGELFF. In nucleotides, the CDR3 is TGTGCCAGCAGTACCATGGTGAGCACCGGGGAGCTGTTTTTT.

Only a few counts were recorded for this clone. V usage is TRBV18 and J usage is TRBJ1-2; D possibly corresponds to TRBD1 (6 bases). Trimming shortened V by 4 bases and J by 0 bases, and 9 bases separated the two germline ends. This CDR3 comprises 14 residues. Germline-derived CDR1 and CDR2 are KGHSH and LQKENI. For the CDR3, the DNA is TGTGCCAGCTCACTTGGACAGACTAACTATGGCTACACCTTC. Its protein is CASSLGQTNYGYTF.

This sequence joins TRBV9 and TRBJ2-3; 12 bases align to TRBD2. V lost 0 bases, J lost 4 bases, and 3 bases stayed unmatched. Germline V lookup: CDR1 SGDLS, CDR2 YYNGEE. The CDR3 is made up of 16 amino acids. The CDR3 coding sequence is TGTGCCAGCAGCGTAGTGTCTAGCGGGGGGGCAGATACGCAGTATTTT. Residues: CASSVVSSGGADTQYF.

Sample share makes this clone medium-sized. The chain carries TRBV10-1 and TRBJ1-1; D is unclear. The CDR3 is 13 amino acids. V was trimmed by 0 bases and J by 1 base, leaving 3 bases between them. From germline, CDR1 is WNHNN and CDR2 SYGVQD (reference sequence). The CDR3, as DNA: TGCGCCAGCAGTGAGTCGACGAACACTGAAGCTTTCTTT. Amino acid sequence: CASSESTNTEAFF.

The chain employs TRBV2 and TRBJ2-7; 9 positions agree with TRBD2. J lost 5 bases, V lost 11 bases, and 19 bases had no gene match. The germline V gene encodes CDR1 SNHLY and CDR2 FYNNEI. The CDR3 sequence is 16 residues long. CDR3: CAARKGWGLAVDEQYF. CDR3 sequence (DNA): TGTGCCGCAAGGAAAGGGTGGGGACTAGCAGTCGACGAGCAGTACTTC.

This clone was seen more than once but under ten times. The CDR3 sequence is CASSLYGGTDTQYF. CDR3 DNA: TGTGCCAGCAGCTTATACGGGGGAACAGATACGCAGTATTTT. This rearrangement joins TRBV7-3 to TRBJ2-3; possibly TRBD2 for D (6 bases). This CDR3 is 14 amino acids long. V lost 2 bases to trimming and J lost 3 bases, with 9 bases between them. CDR1 and CDR2 (germline): SGHTA, FQGTGA.

Only one count was recorded for this clone. The V and J genes are TRBV9 and TRBJ1-1; D remains unclear. The V gene's germline CDR1 is SGDLS and CDR2 YYNGEE. The CDR3 has 14 amino acids. Trimming pared 4 bases from V and 0 bases from J, leaving 10 bases between. The CDR3: CASSLREMNTEAFF. As DNA, the CDR3 is TGTGCCAGCAGCCTTCGAGAGATGAACACTGAAGCTTTCTTT.

The gene calls are TRBV5-1 and TRBJ1-1; D possibly corresponds to TRBD1 (5 bases). CDR1 is SGHRS, CDR2 YFSETQ, per germline. The CDR3 is made up of 15 amino acids. The V end was cut by 2 bases, the J end by 2 bases, with 13 bases between. This CDR3 reads CASSLRQGLNTEAFF. DNA for the CDR3: TGCGCCAGCAGCTTACGCCAGGGCCTCAACACTGAAGCTTTCTTT. The full variable domain, in which reference TRBV5-1 and TRBJ1-1 provide the parts outside the CDR3, is KAGVTQTPRYLIKTRGQQVTLSCSPISGHRSVSWYQQTPGQGLQFLFEYFSETQRNKGNFPGRFSGRQFSNSRSEMNVSTLELGDSALYLCASSLRQGLNTEAFFGQGTRLTVV.

The rearrangement joins TRBV28 to TRBJ2-3; no firm D call. Looked up from germline, CDR1 is MDHEN and CDR2 is SYDVKM. The CDR3 has 11 residues. V was shortened by 1 base and J by 8 bases, with 4 bases between the two germline ends. CDR3 sequence: CASSLLGTQYF. CDR3 nucleotide sequence: TGTGCCAGCAGTTTATTGGGTACGCAGTATTTT.

CDR3 coding DNA: TGCGCCAGCAGCTTGTATGTTGGGGGGAGCACAGATACGCAGTATTTT. It translates to CASSLYVGGSTDTQYF. The chain employs TRBV5-1 and TRBJ2-3; possibly TRBD2 for D (6 bases). Between the trimmed V and J ends, which lost 1 base and 0 bases, there was a span of 12 bases. Germline V gene sequence: CDR1 SGHRS, CDR2 YFSETQ. CDR3 length: 16 amino acids. Full variable domain (outside the CDR3, taken from reference TRBV5-1 and TRBJ2-3): KAGVTQTPRYLIKTRGQQVTLSCSPISGHRSVSWYQQTPGQGLQFLFEYFSETQRNKGNFPGRFSGRQFSNSRSEMNVSTLELGDSALYLCASSLYVGGSTDTQYFGPGTRLTVL.

The chain joins TRBV14 to TRBJ2-2, with D possibly being TRBD1 or TRBD2 (5 bases each). CDR3 length: 19 amino acids. Between the trimmed V and J ends, which lost 2 bases and 0 bases, there was a span of 19 bases. Per the germline V gene, CDR1 is SGHDN and CDR2 is FVKESK. This chain's CDR3 is CASSQFPSPGRANTGELFF. CDR3 coding DNA: TGTGCCAGCAGCCAATTTCCCTCGCCGGGACGGGCGAACACCGGGGAGCTGTTTTTT. Full variable domain (remainder filled in from reference TRBV14 and TRBJ2-2): EAGVTQFPSHSVIEKGQTVTLRCDPISGHDNLYWYRRVMGKEIKFLLHFVKESKQDESGMPNNRFLAERTGGTYSTLKVQPAELEDSGVYFCASSQFPSPGRANTGELFFGEGSRLTVL.

The J gene is TRBJ1-4, the V gene TRBV2, with D possibly being TRBD1 (5 bases). Trimming left V 4 bases short and J 7 bases short, with 13 bases between. The CDR3 is 14 residues long. Germline values: CDR1 SNHLY, CDR2 FYNNEI. As DNA, the CDR3 is TGTGCCAGCAGTGTAGGCAGGGAGGGTGAAAAACTGTTTTTT. Translated, it gives CASSVGREGEKLFF.

The V call is TRBV4-1, the J call TRBJ1-6; no clear D gene. Per the germline V gene, CDR1 is MGHRA and CDR2 is YSYEKL. CDR3 length: 16 residues. Trimming cost V 3 bases and J 7 bases, with 16 bases left between them. Here the CDR3 reads CASSHALGNQNSPLHF. Written as DNA, the CDR3 is TGCGCCAGCAGCCATGCCCTTGGGAACCAGAATTCACCCCTCCACTTT.

This chain joins TRBV30 and TRBJ1-1; D not resolved. The CDR3 runs to 16 residues. The V gene lost 0 bases and the J gene lost 4 bases, with 18 bases spanning the gap. Germline assignment: CDR1 GTSNPN and CDR2 SVGIG (reference sequence). CDR3 sequence reads: CAWSVYPKRGGTEAFF. In DNA, the CDR3 is TGTGCCTGGAGTGTTTATCCCAAACGGGGAGGCACTGAAGCTTTCTTT.

The V gene is TRBV6-6, the J gene TRBJ2-7, with TRBD1 identical over 7 bases. Per germline, CDR1 MNHNY and CDR2 SVGAGI (reference sequence). The CDR3 has 14 amino acids. V lost 4 bases to trimming and J lost 5 bases; unmatched junction nucleotides: 8. The chain's CDR3 is CASSSKGAMNEQYF. The DNA of the CDR3 is TGTGCCAGCAGTTCTAAGGGGGCGATGAACGAGCAGTACTTC.

This chain links TRBV5-1 with TRBJ2-3; the D call may be TRBD1 or TRBD2 (5 bases each). The CDR3 length is 17 residues. In germline, CDR1 is SGHRS, CDR2 YFSETQ. Trimming stripped 2 bases from V and 1 base from J, with 17 bases between. In nucleotides, the CDR3 is TGCGCCAGCAGCTTAAGTGGGACGGGGAGTGGCACAGATACGCAGTATTTT. As protein: CASSLSGTGSGTDTQYF.

The DNA for the CDR3 is TGTGCCATTGGGGGGAGGGATGGCAATCAGCCCCAGCATTTT. Its protein is CAIGGRDGNQPQHF. This chain joins TRBV7-8 and TRBJ1-5; D perhaps matches TRBD1 (5 bases). The V gene's germline CDR1 is SGHVS and CDR2 FQNEAQ. V gave up 10 bases and J gave up 2 bases, with 15 bases separating them. The CDR3 runs 14 residues.